Given below is one TCR beta chain in context. This specimen belongs to a study of immune cell composition in non-small cell lung cancer. Clones were read by immunoSEQ multiplex PCR, and TCRdb kept only the in-frame ones, dropping some. The data contain about 9,000 clones, around 77% of them singletons. The CDR3 consists of 13 residues. Trimming took 2 bases from V and 6 from J, leaving 9 bases between them. Germline values: CDR1 SGHRS, CDR2 YFSETQ. Normal lung sampling was at least 3 cm from the tumour, as distant as possible. The sequenced material came from non-adjacent lung tissue. The TCR originated in a human donor with non-small cell lung cancer. The chain recombines TRBV5-1 with TRBJ2-1; D call uncertain. The CDR3 sequence: CASSLRPPNEQFF. The CDR3 DNA follows: TGCGCCAGCAGCTTACGACCCCCCAATGAGCAGTTCTTC.